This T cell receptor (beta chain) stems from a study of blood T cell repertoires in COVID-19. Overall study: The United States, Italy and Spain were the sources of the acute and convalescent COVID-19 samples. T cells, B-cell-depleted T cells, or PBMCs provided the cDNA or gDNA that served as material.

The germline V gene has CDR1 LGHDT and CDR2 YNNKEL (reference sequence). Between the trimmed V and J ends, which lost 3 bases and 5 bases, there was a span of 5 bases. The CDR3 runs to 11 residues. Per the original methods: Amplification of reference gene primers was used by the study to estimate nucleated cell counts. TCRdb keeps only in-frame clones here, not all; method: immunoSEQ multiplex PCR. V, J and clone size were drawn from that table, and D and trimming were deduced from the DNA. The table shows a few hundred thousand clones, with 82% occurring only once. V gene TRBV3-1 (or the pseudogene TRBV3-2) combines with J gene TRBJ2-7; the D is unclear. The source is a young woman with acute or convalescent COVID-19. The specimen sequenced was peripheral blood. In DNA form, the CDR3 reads TGTGCCAGCAGCCAGGGCCACGAGCAGTACTTC. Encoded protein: CASSQGHEQYF.